The T cell receptor beta chain described here comes from a study of blood T cells in healthy people across ages. Study-wide findings and caveats: PBMCs left unsorted prevented a conclusive naive versus antigen-experienced comparison.

The CDR3 is 16 residues long. V was pared by 4 bases and J by 5 bases, with 11 bases of the junction left unmatched. Germline loops: CDR1 SGHRS, CDR2 YFSETQ. With each sample, at least 5 micrograms of total RNA were extracted. Note on this clonotype: Its antigen is not known.

Alongside a J-beta primer mix, a sample-barcoded 5' primer served in a second PCR lasting roughly 6 to 12 cycles. TCRdb reprocessed the 5' RACE reads with MiXCR, giving one entry per CDR3 protein. The sample carries 600,000 to 650,000 distinct CDR3 sequences, roughly three fifths recorded once. The sample comprised blood. The chain recombines TRBV5-1 with TRBJ2-7; 11 nucleotides align to TRBD1. The TCR was taken from a man aged 60-69 years in good health. The CDR3 DNA reads TGCGCCAGCAGCCTGAACCTGGGACAGGGGGGCAACGAGCAGTACTTC. Protein: CASSLNLGQGGNEQYF.